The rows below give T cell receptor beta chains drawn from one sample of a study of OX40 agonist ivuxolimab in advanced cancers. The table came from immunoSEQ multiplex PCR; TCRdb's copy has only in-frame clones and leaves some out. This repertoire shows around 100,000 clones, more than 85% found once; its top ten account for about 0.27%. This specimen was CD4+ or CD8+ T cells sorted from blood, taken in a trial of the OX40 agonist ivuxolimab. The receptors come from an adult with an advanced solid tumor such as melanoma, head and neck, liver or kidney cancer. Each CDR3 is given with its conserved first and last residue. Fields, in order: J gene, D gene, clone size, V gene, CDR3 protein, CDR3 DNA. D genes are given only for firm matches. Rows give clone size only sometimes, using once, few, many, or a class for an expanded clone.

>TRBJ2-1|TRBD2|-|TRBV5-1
CASSFTSGSFNEQFF
TGCGCCAGCAGCTTCACTAGCGGGAGCTTCAATGAGCAGTTCTTC
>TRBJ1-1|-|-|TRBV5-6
CASSLGPAGVNAAFF
TGTGCCAGCAGCTTGGGTCCGGCAGGGGTAAATGCAGCTTTCTTT
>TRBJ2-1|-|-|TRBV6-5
CASSYDQGIYNEQFF
TGTGCCAGCAGTTACGATCAGGGTATCTACAATGAGCAGTTCTTC
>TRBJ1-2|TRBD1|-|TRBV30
CAWIETGGVFGYTF
TGTGCCTGGATCGAGACAGGGGGCGTTTTTGGCTACACCTTC
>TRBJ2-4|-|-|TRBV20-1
CSAPVADIQYF
TGCAGTGCTCCCGTCGCTGACATTCAGTACTTC
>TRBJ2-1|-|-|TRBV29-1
CSVNRVQSYNEQFF
TGCAGCGTAAACAGGGTACAGTCCTACAATGAGCAGTTCTTC
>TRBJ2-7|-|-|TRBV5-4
CASSLEEGRYEQYF
TGTGCCAGCAGCTTGGAGGAGGGACGCTACGAGCAGTACTTC
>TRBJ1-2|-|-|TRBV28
CASSFLQDPDGYTF
TGTGCCAGCAGTTTTCTACAGGACCCCGATGGCTACACCTTC
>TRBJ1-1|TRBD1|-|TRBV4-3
CASSQGPGQGAENTEAFF
TGCGCCAGCAGCCAAGGACCGGGACAGGGGGCGGAGAACACTGAAGCTTTCTTT
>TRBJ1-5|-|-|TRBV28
CASMDRNSNQPQHF
TGTGCCAGCATGGACAGAAATAGCAATCAGCCCCAGCATTTT
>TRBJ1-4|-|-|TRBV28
CASVEGGVTNEKLFF
TGTGCCAGCGTGGAAGGTGGCGTCACTAATGAAAAACTGTTTTTT
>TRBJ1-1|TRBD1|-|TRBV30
CAWSGQGAAEAFF
TGTGCCTGGAGTGGACAGGGGGCCGCTGAAGCTTTCTTT
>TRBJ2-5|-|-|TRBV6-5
CATAEGGETQYF
TGTGCCACCGCAGAAGGCGGAGAGACCCAGTACTTC
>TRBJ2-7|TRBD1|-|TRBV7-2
CASSTGQASYEQYF
TGTGCCAGCAGCACGGGACAGGCGTCCTACGAGCAGTACTTC
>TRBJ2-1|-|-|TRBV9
CASKRGRPVDSSNEQFF
TGTGCCAGCAAGAGGGGGAGACCCGTCGACAGCTCCAATGAGCAGTTCTTC
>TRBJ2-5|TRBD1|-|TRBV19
CASRGTDEETQYF
TGTGCCAGTAGAGGGACAGACGAAGAGACCCAGTACTTC
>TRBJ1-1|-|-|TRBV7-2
CASSSLARAEAFF
TGTGCCAGCAGCTCGCTGGCTAGAGCTGAAGCTTTCTTT
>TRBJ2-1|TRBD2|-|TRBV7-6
CASSLSGALYNEQFF
TGTGCCAGCAGCTTGAGCGGGGCCCTCTACAATGAGCAGTTCTTC
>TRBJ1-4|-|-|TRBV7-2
CASSPGGGNEKLFF
TGTGCCAGCAGCCCCGGCGGGGGTAATGAAAAACTGTTTTTT
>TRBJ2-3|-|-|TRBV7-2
CASSPPTDTQYF
TGTGCCAGCAGCCCTCCAACAGATACGCAGTATTTT
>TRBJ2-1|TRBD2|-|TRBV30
CAWRNRRLAPDLIYNEQFF
TGTGCCTGGAGGAACCGTAGACTAGCTCCGGACTTAATTTACAATGAGCAGTTCTTC
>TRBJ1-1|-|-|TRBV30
CAWSVLGREGTEAFF
TGTGCCTGGAGTGTACTGGGCAGGGAGGGCACTGAAGCTTTCTTT
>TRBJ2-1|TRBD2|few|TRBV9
CASSGLREGNEQFF
TGTGCCAGCAGCGGGCTCCGGGAGGGCAATGAGCAGTTCTTC
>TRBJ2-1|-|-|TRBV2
CASSLEGISYNEQFF
TGTGCCAGCAGTTTGGAGGGGATCTCCTACAATGAGCAGTTCTTC
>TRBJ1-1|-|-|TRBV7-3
CASSLTGTLAEAFF
TGTGCCAGCAGCTTAACGGGGACACTGGCTGAAGCTTTCTTT
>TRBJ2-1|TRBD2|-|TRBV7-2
CASSLRLAGYNEQFF
TGTGCCAGCAGCTTAAGACTAGCGGGGTACAATGAGCAGTTCTTC
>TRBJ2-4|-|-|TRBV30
CAWSPEGAKNIQYF
TGTGCCTGGAGCCCCGAGGGAGCCAAAAACATTCAGTACTTC
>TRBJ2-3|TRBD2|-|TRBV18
CASSPISIVAGSTDTQYF
TGTGCCAGCTCACCAATTTCTATTGTAGCGGGAAGCACAGATACGCAGTATTTT
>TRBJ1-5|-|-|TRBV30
CAWSVGGGYQPQHF
TGTGCCTGGAGTGTGGGAGGAGGCTATCAGCCCCAGCATTTT
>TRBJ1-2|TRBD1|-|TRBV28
CASSLSDRGIFGYTF
TGTGCCAGCAGTTTATCCGACAGGGGGATCTTTGGCTACACCTTC
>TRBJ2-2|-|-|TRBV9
CASSVSVGGPGGELFF
TGTGCCAGCAGCGTGTCCGTTGGGGGGCCGGGCGGGGAGCTGTTTTTT
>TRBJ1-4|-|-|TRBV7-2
CASSLQATNEKLFF
TGTGCCAGCAGCTTACAGGCAACTAATGAAAAACTGTTTTTT
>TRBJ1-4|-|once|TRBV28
CASSLRPFNEKLFF
TGTGCCAGCAGTTTAAGGCCCTTTAATGAAAAACTGTTTTTT
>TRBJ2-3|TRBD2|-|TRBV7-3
CASSRSLAGDTQYF
TGTGCCAGCAGCCGCTCACTAGCGGGCGATACGCAGTATTTT
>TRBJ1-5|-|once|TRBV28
CASSRPFLNQPQHF
TGTGCCAGCAGTCGTCCCTTTCTCAATCAGCCCCAGCATTTT
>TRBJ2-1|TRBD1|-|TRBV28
CASSSSRDSYLREQFF
TGTGCCAGCAGTTCCTCCCGGGACAGTTACCTTAGAGAGCAGTTCTTC
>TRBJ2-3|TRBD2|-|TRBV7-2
CASSLNGGTSTQYF
TGTGCCAGCAGCCTAAACGGGGGGACGAGTACGCAGTATTTT
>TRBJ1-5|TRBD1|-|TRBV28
CASSRRTGASNQPQHF
TGTGCCAGCAGCCGTAGGACAGGGGCAAGCAATCAGCCCCAGCATTTT
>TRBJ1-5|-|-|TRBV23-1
CASSQSSNQPQHF
TGCGCCAGCAGTCAAAGCAGCAATCAGCCCCAGCATTTT
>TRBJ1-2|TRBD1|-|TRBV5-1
CASSDQGAALGRGYTF
TGCGCCAGCAGCGACCAGGGGGCAGCCCTTGGTAGGGGCTACACCTTC
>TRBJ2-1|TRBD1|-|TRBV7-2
CASSGPGGSYYNEQFF
TGTGCCAGCAGCGGACCAGGGGGATCCTACTACAATGAGCAGTTCTTC
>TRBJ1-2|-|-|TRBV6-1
CASSTDHRYGYTF
TGTGCCAGCAGTACGGACCATCGCTATGGCTACACCTTC
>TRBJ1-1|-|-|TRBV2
CASDRRGSEAFF
TGTGCCAGCGATCGAAGGGGCTCTGAAGCTTTCTTT
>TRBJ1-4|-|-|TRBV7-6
CASSRRETLREKLFF
TGTGCCAGCAGTCGGCGGGAGACTCTTAGGGAAAAACTGTTTTTT